Sequencing of this TCR beta chain was carried out in a study of blood T cell repertoires in COVID-19. The wider study: The samples span acute and convalescent COVID-19 from the United States, Italy and Spain. The cDNA or gDNA used as material had been derived from T cells, B-cell-depleted T cells, or PBMCs.

Per the original methods: Estimates of nucleated cell counts were drawn from the amplification of reference gene primers. Assay: immunoSEQ multiplex PCR; the TCRdb copy retains only in-frame clones and omits some. Clonal size and the V and J genes are those of that table, whereas D and trimming came from the DNA. Counted here are some 170,000 clones, approximately 80% occurring once; the ten biggest clones make up nearly 15%. This CDR3 has 13 amino acids. Germline assignment: CDR1 MDHEN and CDR2 SYDVKM. Trimming left V 3 bases short and J 2 bases short, with 7 bases between. All enrollees were about 18 to 89 years old and from approximately 25 US areas.

Sequenced material: PBMCs or T cells enriched from blood (not recorded which). The rearrangement links TRBV28 to TRBJ1-2; D unclear. The source of this sequence is a man in his fifties who had recovered from COVID-19. CDR3 coding DNA: TGTGCCAGCAGTTTCCTTTCCAACTATGGCTACACCTTC. Translation gives CASSFLSNYGYTF.